This entry features one T cell receptor (beta chain) sequence. Its antigen remains unknown. The data originate from a study of pediatric ulcerative colitis. Broader study findings: In rectum, acute severe colitis had expanded clones and less diversity. This repertoire reflects total lymphocytes rather than subpopulations like regulatory T cells.

Ulcerative colitis patients received no immunosuppressive medication before the diagnostic colonoscopy. This CDR3 has 16 residues. Sequencing was performed with immunoSEQ multiplex PCR; in TCRdb, only in-frame clones are kept and a portion is missing. Of more than 12,000 clones detected, 75% to 90% appear once; the ten largest clones hold 0.95% to 1%. The source of this sequence is a boy between 10 and 17 years old with moderate ulcerative colitis. This sequence joins TRBV21-1 and TRBJ1-1; TRBD1 is the table's D call, not checked against the DNA. TRBV21-1 is recorded as a pseudogene. The sequenced material came from blood. CDR3 region: CASSDGQTSMNTEAFF. The CDR3 nucleotides read TGTGCCAGCAGCGACGGACAGACCTCAATGAACACTGAAGCTTTCTTT.